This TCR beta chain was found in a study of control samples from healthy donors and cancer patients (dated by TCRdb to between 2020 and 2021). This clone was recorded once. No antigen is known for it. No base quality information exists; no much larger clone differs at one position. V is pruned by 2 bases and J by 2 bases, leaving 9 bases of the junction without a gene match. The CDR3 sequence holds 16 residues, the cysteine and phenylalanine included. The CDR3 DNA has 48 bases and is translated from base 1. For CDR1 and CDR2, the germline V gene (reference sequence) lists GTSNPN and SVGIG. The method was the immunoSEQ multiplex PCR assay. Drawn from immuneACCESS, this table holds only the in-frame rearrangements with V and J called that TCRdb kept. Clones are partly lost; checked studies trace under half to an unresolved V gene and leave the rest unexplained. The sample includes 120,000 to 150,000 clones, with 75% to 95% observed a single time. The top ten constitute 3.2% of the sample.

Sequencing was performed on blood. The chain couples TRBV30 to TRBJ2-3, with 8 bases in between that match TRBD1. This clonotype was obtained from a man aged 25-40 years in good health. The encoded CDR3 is CAWSPTGVFLTDTQYF. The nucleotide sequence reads TGTGCCTGGAGTCCGACAGGGGTTTTTCTCACAGATACGCAGTATTTT. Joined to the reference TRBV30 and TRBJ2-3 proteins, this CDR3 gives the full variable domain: SQTIHQWPATLVQPVGSPLSLECTVEGTSNPNLYWYRQAAGRGLQLLFYSVGIGQISSEVPQNLSASRPQDRQFILSSKKLLLSDSGFYLCAWSPTGVFLTDTQYFGPGTRLTVL.